One and the same sample provided the 31 T cell receptor beta chains below, sequenced in a study of chemoradiotherapy in HPV16-positive cancers. Some clones are missing from TCRdb's copy, which holds only in-frame ones; the method was immunoSEQ multiplex PCR. The sample lists about 24,000 clones; roughly 94% were seen once. The sample was collected from a patient who underwent chemoradiotherapy. These receptors all stem from a human donor with HPV-associated anogenital cancer.

The rearrangement joins TRBV5-6 to TRBJ2-3; TRBD1 might be the D (5 bases). Germline V gene lookup returns CDR1 SGHDT and CDR2 YYEEEE. V was trimmed by 3 bases and J by 4 bases, leaving 12 bases between them. The CDR3 extends over 14 amino acids. The CDR3 loop reads CASSSRTSPDTQYF. The CDR3 DNA follows: TGTGCCAGCAGCTCCAGGACATCCCCAGATACGCAGTATTTT.

The chain uses TRBV2 and TRBJ2-2, with TRBD1 matching over 7 bases. The CDR3 sequence is 15 residues long. With V trimmed by 6 bases and J by 0 bases, 4 bases remained unmatched. The germline CDR1 and CDR2 sequences are SNHLY and FYNNEI. The DNA for the CDR3 is TGTGCCAGCAGCGGACAGGCTACGAACACCGGGGAGCTGTTTTTT. Protein product: CASSGQATNTGELFF. The entire variable domain, with the rest obtained from reference TRBV2 and TRBJ2-2, is as follows: EPEVTQTPSHQVTQMGQEVILRCVPISNHLYFYWYRQILGQKVEFLVSFYNNEISEKSEIFDDQFSVERPDGSNFTLKIRSTKLEDSAMYFCASSGQATNTGELFFGEGSRLTVL.

This clone is a singleton in its sample. This chain links TRBV4-1 with TRBJ2-7; 9 bases fit TRBD1. V shed 0 bases, J shed 2 bases, and the junction held 5 bases outside the gene matches. The CDR3 consists of 16 residues. Looked up from germline, CDR1 is MGHRA and CDR2 is YSYEKL. CDR3 region: CASSQEGQGIPYEQYF. The CDR3 nucleotides read TGCGCCAGCAGCCAAGAAGGACAGGGGATTCCCTACGAGCAGTACTTC.

This rearrangement joins TRBV7-2 to TRBJ1-2; D is perhaps TRBD1 (6 bases). V lost 5 bases and J 7 bases, leaving 17 bases between the germline ends. The CDR3 sequence is 14 residues long. Germline CDR1 reads SGHTA; CDR2 reads FQGNSA. The CDR3 DNA reads TGTGCCAGCAGCCCGGGGACATACTCCGGTGGCTACACCTTC. Amino acid sequence: CASSPGTYSGGYTF.

The V and J genes are TRBV28 and TRBJ1-4; no clear D. V lost 3 bases to trimming and J lost 1 base, with 9 bases between them. Germline V lookup: CDR1 MDHEN, CDR2 SYDVKM. This CDR3 has 15 residues. CDR3 DNA sequence: TGTGCCAGCAGTTTTGGTACAGAAACTAATGAAAAACTGTTTTTT. Translated: CASSFGTETNEKLFF.

The genes are TRBV25-1 and TRBJ2-3; TRBD1 might be the D (5 bases). CDR3 length equals 14 residues. With 7 bases removed from V and 4 bases from J, the gap between germline ends came to 15 bases. CDR1 MGHDK and CDR2 SYGVNS come from the germline V gene. CDR3 sequence: CASTKGTGSDTQYF. The CDR3 region has the DNA TGTGCCAGCACAAAAGGTACAGGTTCAGATACGCAGTATTTT.

This sequence joins TRBV2 and TRBJ2-4, with TRBD1 identical over 9 bases. The CDR3 has 14 residues. Germline loops: CDR1 SNHLY, CDR2 FYNNEI. With 6 bases clipped from V and 5 bases from J, the junction kept 5 bases outside the gene matches. As DNA, the CDR3 is TGTGCCAGCAGGGATAGGACAGGGGAAAACATTCAGTACTTC. It codes for CASRDRTGENIQYF.

J is TRBJ1-4 and V is TRBV28, with D possibly matching TRBD1 (5 bases). Trimming took 6 bases from V and 0 from J, leaving 14 bases between them. The CDR3 length is 16 residues. CDR1 is MDHEN and CDR2 is SYDVKM in the germline V gene. CDR3 sequence reads: CASRRGTQATNEKLFF. In DNA, the CDR3 is TGTGCCAGCAGGCGAGGGACTCAAGCAACTAATGAAAAACTGTTTTTT.

This sequence joins TRBV6-5 and TRBJ1-1; tentative D call: TRBD1 (6 bases). The V gene's germline CDR1 is MNHEY and CDR2 SVGAGI. This CDR3 comprises 14 residues. The V end lost 7 bases, the J end lost 2 bases, and 14 bases lay between the germline ends. CDR3: CASMGTHTNTEAFF. The CDR3 coding sequence is TGTGCCAGCATGGGGACACACACAAACACTGAAGCTTTCTTT.

The rearrangement joins TRBV2 to TRBJ1-5, with 8 positions matching TRBD1. Germline-derived CDR1 and CDR2 are SNHLY and FYNNEI. V trimming: 2 bases; J trimming: 4 bases; junction bases outside the gene matches: 7. The CDR3 contains 16 residues. CDR3 nucleotides: TGTGCCAGCAGTGAATATAGGACAGGGTTGAATCAGCCCCAGCATTTT. This translates into CASSEYRTGLNQPQHF.

The chain is built from TRBV4-1 and TRBJ2-2; perhaps D is TRBD1 or TRBD2 (6 bases each). The CDR3 spans 16 residues. CDR1 is MGHRA, CDR2 YSYEKL, per germline. Trimming pared 1 base from V and 2 bases from J, leaving 11 bases between. CDR3 bases: TGCGCCAGCAGCCAAGTGAGGGGGGTTAACACCGGGGAGCTGTTTTTT. This encodes CASSQVRGVNTGELFF.

A few counts support this clone. CDR3: CASSTGQGANQPQHF. CDR3 in DNA: TGTGCCAGCAGTACCGGGCAGGGGGCGAATCAGCCCCAGCATTTT. The chain is built from TRBV28 and TRBJ1-5; 8 nucleotides match TRBD1. This CDR3 contains 15 residues. The ends lost 5 bases at V and 4 bases at J; junction bases unmatched: 7. Germline V gene sequence: CDR1 MDHEN, CDR2 SYDVKM. Drawing the rest from reference TRBV28 and TRBJ1-5, the complete variable domain is DVKVTQSSRYLVKRTGEKVFLECVQDMDHENMFWYRQDPGLGLRLIYFSYDVKMKEKGDIPEGYSVSREKKERFSLILESASTNQTSMYLCASSTGQGANQPQHFGDGTRLSIL.

The sample holds one count of this clone. This chain uses TRBV27 with TRBJ2-7, with D uncertain. This CDR3 has 15 amino acids. V was clipped by 4 bases and J by 5 bases, with 18 bases between them. The germline CDR1 and CDR2 sequences are MNHEY and SMNVEV (reference sequence). The CDR3 protein is CASSSPAAERNEQYF. The CDR3 DNA reads as TGTGCCAGCAGTTCCCCGGCGGCTGAGCGAAACGAGCAGTACTTC.

The J gene is TRBJ1-2, the V gene TRBV18; D gene unclear. Trimming took 2 bases from V and 4 from J, leaving 17 bases between them. CDR1 is KGHSH and CDR2 is LQKENI in the germline V gene. This CDR3 is 16 amino acids long. The CDR3 is CASSPSEKQRSYGYTF. CDR3 in DNA: TGTGCCAGCTCACCATCGGAGAAACAGAGGTCCTATGGCTACACCTTC.

The chain couples TRBV11-2 to TRBJ1-2; D is possibly TRBD1 (6 bases). V lost 5 bases, J lost 2 bases, and 15 bases lay in between. The CDR3 consists of 15 residues. Per germline, CDR1 SGHAT and CDR2 FQNNGV. The CDR3 DNA reads as TGTGCCAGCAGCCCGATGTCGGACAGCAACTATGGCTACACCTTC. This encodes CASSPMSDSNYGYTF.

The CDR3 DNA reads TGCGCCAGCAGGAGAGCAACTAATGAAAAACTGTTTTTT. Protein: CASRRATNEKLFF. The chain links TRBV5-1 to TRBJ1-4, with D uncertain. The V gene's germline CDR1 is SGHRS and CDR2 YFSETQ. The CDR3 has 13 amino acids. The V gene lost 5 bases and the J gene lost 0 bases, with 5 bases spanning the gap.

The chain combines TRBV2 with TRBJ1-3, with D perhaps TRBD1 (5 bases). The length of the CDR3 is 14 residues. Per the germline V gene, CDR1 is SNHLY and CDR2 is FYNNEI. With 6 bases removed from V and 0 bases from J, the gap between germline ends came to 9 bases. This CDR3 reads CASSVRGSGNTIYF. CDR3 nucleotides: TGTGCCAGCAGCGTGAGGGGCTCTGGAAACACCATATATTTT.

The chain uses TRBV5-1 and TRBJ2-7; 8 bases match TRBD1. The CDR3 sequence is 16 residues long. Germline loops: CDR1 SGHRS, CDR2 YFSETQ. The J segment lost 4 bases and the V segment lost 4 bases, leaving 13 bases of the junction unmatched. The CDR3 is CASSVHSGTGSYEQYF. In nucleotides, the CDR3 is TGCGCCAGCAGCGTGCACTCCGGGACAGGATCGTACGAGCAGTACTTC.

The chain couples TRBV4-1 to TRBJ2-3; D possibly corresponds to TRBD2 (5 bases). Trimming pared 4 bases from V and 2 bases from J, leaving 13 bases between. The germline V gene encodes CDR1 MGHRA and CDR2 YSYEKL. The CDR3 is made up of 15 amino acids. CDR3 nucleotide sequence: TGCGCCAGCAGCCTCCAAGAGGGTCCCACAGATACGCAGTATTTT. It specifies CASSLQEGPTDTQYF.

The chain recombines TRBV4-2 with TRBJ2-7; 11 bases align to TRBD2. The CDR3 consists of 16 residues. Germline assignment: CDR1 LGHNA and CDR2 YNFKEQ. V shed 3 bases and J 1 base; nucleotides not matched to a gene: 5. The CDR3 DNA sequence: TGTGCCAGCAGCCAGCCTGGGACTAGCGGATCCTACGAGCAGTACTTC. Translation gives CASSQPGTSGSYEQYF.

The CDR3 nucleotides read TGTGCCAGCAGCCGACCGGCTAGCGGGAGGGCCGGTTACGAGCAGTACTTC. It specifies CASSRPASGRAGYEQYF. V is TRBV7-2 and J is TRBJ2-7, with 12 bases aligning to TRBD2. This CDR3 has 17 amino acids. Per germline, CDR1 SGHTA and CDR2 FQGNSA. V lost 5 bases to trimming and J lost 4 bases; unmatched junction nucleotides: 12.

V is TRBV28 and J is TRBJ2-1, with 7 bases fitting TRBD2. The CDR3 runs to 16 residues. Germline CDR1 MDHEN, CDR2 SYDVKM. The trim removed 5 bases at V and 6 bases at J, leaving 13 bases unmatched. Here the CDR3 reads CASSPVWSGTSNEQFF. The CDR3 bases are TGTGCCAGCAGTCCCGTTTGGAGCGGGACTTCCAATGAGCAGTTCTTC.

The chain couples TRBV5-1 to TRBJ2-5; 10 nucleotides align to TRBD2. This CDR3 is 16 amino acids long. V gave up 4 bases and J gave up 4 bases; unmatched junction bases: 10. The germline V gene encodes CDR1 SGHRS and CDR2 YFSETQ. This CDR3 is CASSLTGTSDPETQYF. DNA for the CDR3: TGCGCCAGCAGCCTAACCGGGACTAGCGATCCAGAGACCCAGTACTTC.

The V call is TRBV5-5, the J call TRBJ2-5, with D maybe TRBD1 (6 bases). CDR3 length: 14 amino acids. Germline V gene data show CDR1 as SGHKS and CDR2 as YYEKEE (reference sequence). The ends were cut back, 1 base at V and 4 bases at J, with 11 bases in the middle. In DNA form, the CDR3 reads TGTGCCAGCAGCTTGCAACAGGGCGTAGAGACCCAGTACTTC. It codes for CASSLQQGVETQYF.

The J gene is TRBJ2-1, the V gene TRBV4-3; 7 bases map to TRBD2. Germline V CDR1 and CDR2: LGHNA, YSLEER. The CDR3 loop spans 14 amino acids. Trimming cost V 0 bases and J 7 bases; bases outside gene matches: 3. This CDR3 reads CASSQDTGGNEQFF. CDR3 in DNA: TGCGCCAGCAGCCAAGATACCGGGGGGAATGAGCAGTTCTTC.

The CDR3 spells CAWSFGIDSNQPQHF. The CDR3 DNA sequence: TGTGCCTGGAGTTTTGGGATTGATAGCAATCAGCCCCAGCATTTT. This chain uses TRBV30 with TRBJ1-5; D uncertain. Germline-derived CDR1 and CDR2 are GTSNPN and SVGIG (reference sequence). The length of the CDR3 is 15 residues. V lost 2 bases and J 0 bases, leaving 11 bases between the germline ends.

CDR3 region: CASSQPTPGEQYF. For the CDR3, the DNA is TGCGCCAGCAGTCAACCTACTCCTGGCGAGCAGTACTTC. The chain combines TRBV23-1 with TRBJ2-7; D unclear. TRBV23-1 is noted as an ORF with a role that remains uncertain. Trimming stripped 2 bases from V and 6 bases from J, with 11 bases between. CDR3 length: 13 residues.

V is TRBV14 and J is TRBJ1-3; D ambiguous. Germline CDR1 reads SGHDN; CDR2 reads FVKESK. There are 13 residues in the CDR3. Deletions cut 5 bases from V and 8 bases from J, with 13 bases between. CDR3 sequence reads: CASSSGVRDTIYF. In nucleotides, the CDR3 is TGTGCCAGCAGCTCCGGAGTGAGAGACACCATATATTTT.

This chain connects TRBV28 to TRBJ2-4; D is possibly TRBD1 (5 bases). V was clipped by 5 bases and J by 7 bases, with 15 bases between them. CDR1 MDHEN and CDR2 SYDVKM come from the germline V gene. The CDR3 sequence is 14 residues long. The CDR3 region has the DNA TGTGCCAGCAGTCCCTCGCGGCAGGGTAACATTCAGTACTTC. It is translated as CASSPSRQGNIQYF.

The V gene is TRBV5-1, the J gene TRBJ2-2; 11 positions agree with TRBD1. CDR1 is SGHRS, CDR2 YFSETQ, per germline. Germline trimming cut 3 bases from V and 5 bases from J; bases unmatched to any gene: 9. The CDR3 is made up of 17 amino acids. The CDR3 protein is CASSSNPGTGGTGELFF. CDR3 sequence (DNA): TGCGCCAGCAGCTCAAACCCCGGGACAGGGGGTACCGGGGAGCTGTTTTTT.

The rearrangement links TRBV28 to TRBJ2-4, with D uncertain. The length of the CDR3 is 19 residues. V lost 1 base to trimming and J lost 5 bases, with 24 bases between them. The germline CDR1 and CDR2 sequences are MDHEN and SYDVKM. The CDR3 region has the DNA TGTGCCAGCAGTTTATTCCACCCTGTCATGCCCTTAGCTGAAAACATTCAGTACTTC. Protein product: CASSLFHPVMPLAENIQYF. The whole variable domain, filled in from reference TRBV28 and TRBJ2-4, reads DVKVTQSSRYLVKRTGEKVFLECVQDMDHENMFWYRQDPGLGLRLIYFSYDVKMKEKGDIPEGYSVSREKKERFSLILESASTNQTSMYLCASSLFHPVMPLAENIQYFGAGTRLSVL.